The rows below give T cell receptor beta chains drawn from one sample of a study of blood T cells in healthy people across ages. One entry per CDR3 protein, called by TCRdb with MiXCR from the 5' RACE reads. This sample has 850,000 to 1,000,000 distinct CDR3 sequences; approximately 49% occur once, and the top ten carry about an eighth. The sequencing sample was made of blood. All receptors derive from a man aged 25-45 years in good health. Each CDR3 is given with its conserved first and last residue. The D gene is left open where the match is weak. Clone size appears in some rows only: once, few, many, or a class for an expanded clone.

clone_size,d_call,j_call,v_call,cdr3_nt,cdr3_aa
NA,NA,TRBJ2-2,TRBV5-1,TGCGCCAGCAGCTTGATAGAACCCACCGGGGAGCTGTTTTTT,CASSLIEPTGELFF
NA,TRBD2,TRBJ2-1,TRBV7-9,TGTGCCAGCAGTTCAAGTGGACTAGCGGGTTACAATGGGCAGTTCTTC,CASSSSGLAGYNGQFF
NA,TRBD1,TRBJ1-6,TRBV25-1,TGTGCCAGCAGTGAAAGGGACAGGGCTAATTCACCCCTCCACTTT,CASSERDRANSPLHF
NA,NA,TRBJ1-4,TRBV7-2,TGTGCCAGCAGCTCCAGTAGGCCAACTAATGAAAAACTGTTTTTT,CASSSSRPTNEKLFF
NA,TRBD1,TRBJ1-2,TRBV18,TGTGCCAGCTCGCCGGGACAGGTTGATGGCTACACCTTC,CASSPGQVDGYTF
few,NA,TRBJ2-5,TRBV27,TGTGCCAGCAGTCCGTCAAGACAGGCAGGGGAGACCCAGTACTTC,CASSPSRQAGETQYF
NA,NA,TRBJ2-4,TRBV27,TGTGCCAGCAGCCCTCTGGGTGGGGAAGGGGAGCAGTACTTC,CASSPLGGEGEQYF
NA,TRBD2,TRBJ2-1,TRBV29-1,TGCAGCGTTGTCAAGCGGGGGGGCAATGAGCAGTTCTTC,CSVVKRGGNEQFF
NA,TRBD2,TRBJ2-5,TRBV3-1,TGTGCCAGCAGCCCTCCCGGGACTAGCCGTGAGACCCAGTACTTC,CASSPPGTSRETQYF
few,TRBD1,TRBJ2-7,TRBV20-1,TGCAGTGCTATCGCCGGGACAGGGGGATCCGAGCAGTACTTC,CSAIAGTGGSEQYF
few,NA,TRBJ2-1,TRBV4-3,TGCGCCAGCAGCCAAACCCCAGGCTACAATGAGCAGTTCTTC,CASSQTPGYNEQFF
NA,TRBD1,TRBJ2-7,TRBV2,TGTGCCAGCAGGACCGGGACAGGGCGCTCCTACGAGCAGTACTTC,CASRTGTGRSYEQYF
few,TRBD1,TRBJ2-5,TRBV5-1,TGCGCCAGCAGCTGGCGACAGGGAAACAATGAGCAGTACTTC,CASSWRQGNNEQYF
NA,TRBD1,TRBJ1-5,TRBV7-2,TGTGCCAGCAGCCCCGGGACAGGAGTTAGCAATCAGCCCCAGCATTTT,CASSPGTGVSNQPQHF
few,TRBD2,TRBJ2-3,TRBV7-3,TGTGCCAGCAGCTCCCTGGGTAGCGGGGGGGCAGATACGCAGTATTTT,CASSSLGSGGADTQYF
once,NA,TRBJ1-5,TRBV18,TGTGCCAGCTCACCTCCCGGGAATAGCAATCAGCCCCAGCATTTT,CASSPPGNSNQPQHF
NA,NA,TRBJ2-6,TRBV6-2/TRBV6-3,TGTGCCAGCAGTCCGCCAAGGAACGGGGCCAACGTCCTGACTTTC,CASSPPRNGANVLTF
NA,TRBD1,TRBJ2-7,TRBV6-5,TGTGCCAGCATCGATAAGCAGGGGGTTCGACACGAGCAGTACTTC,CASIDKQGVRHEQYF
NA,TRBD2,TRBJ2-5,TRBV20-1,TGCAGTGCTAGTGGACTAGCGGGACAAGAGACCCAGTACTTC,CSASGLAGQETQYF
NA,TRBD1,TRBJ1-1,TRBV9,TGTGCCAGCAGCGCCTCGACAGGGGAAACTGAAGCTTTCTTT,CASSASTGETEAFF
NA,TRBD1,TRBJ1-5,TRBV6-5,TGTGCCAGCAGTTACGGACAGGACAATCAGCCCCAGCATTTT,CASSYGQDNQPQHF
few,NA,TRBJ1-5,TRBV12-3/TRBV12-4,TGTGCCAGCAGTCCCGAAAATGCGATTAGCAATCAGCCCCAGCATTTT,CASSPENAISNQPQHF